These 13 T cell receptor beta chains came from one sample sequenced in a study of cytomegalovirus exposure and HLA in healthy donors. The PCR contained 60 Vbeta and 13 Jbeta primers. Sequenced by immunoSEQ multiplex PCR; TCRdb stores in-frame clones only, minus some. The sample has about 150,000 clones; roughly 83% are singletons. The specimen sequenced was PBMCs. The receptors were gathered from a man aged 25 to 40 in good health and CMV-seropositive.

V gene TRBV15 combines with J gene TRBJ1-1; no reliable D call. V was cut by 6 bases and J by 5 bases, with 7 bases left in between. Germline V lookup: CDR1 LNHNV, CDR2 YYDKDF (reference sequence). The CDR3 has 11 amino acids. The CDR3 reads CATRERTEAFF. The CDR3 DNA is TGTGCCACCAGAGAGAGGACTGAAGCTTTCTTT. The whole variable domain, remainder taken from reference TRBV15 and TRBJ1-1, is DAMVIQNPRYQVTQFGKPVTLSCSQTLNHNVMYWYQQKSSQAPKLLFHYYDKDFNNEADTPDNFQSRRPNTSFCFLDIRSPGLGDTAMYLCATRERTEAFFGQGTRLTVV.

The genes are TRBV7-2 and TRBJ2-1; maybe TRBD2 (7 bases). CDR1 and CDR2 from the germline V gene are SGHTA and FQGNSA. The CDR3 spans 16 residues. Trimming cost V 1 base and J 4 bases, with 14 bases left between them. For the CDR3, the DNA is TGTGCCAGCAGCTTAGTGGGAGGGGGAGCTTACAATGAGCAGTTCTTC. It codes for CASSLVGGGAYNEQFF.

In nucleotides, the CDR3 is TGTGCCAGCAGCGCCACCGGGACTAGCTCCTACGAGCAGTACTTC. Translation: CASSATGTSSYEQYF. This chain connects TRBV7-2 to TRBJ2-7; 8 positions match TRBD2. J lost 0 bases, V lost 5 bases, and 6 bases had no gene match. From germline, CDR1 is SGHTA and CDR2 FQGNSA. The CDR3 sequence is 15 residues long.

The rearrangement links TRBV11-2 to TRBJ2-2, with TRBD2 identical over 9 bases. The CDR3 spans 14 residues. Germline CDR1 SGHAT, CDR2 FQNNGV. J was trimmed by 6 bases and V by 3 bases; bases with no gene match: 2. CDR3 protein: CASSFAGGAGELFF. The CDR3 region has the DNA TGTGCCAGCAGCTTCGCGGGGGGGGCCGGGGAGCTGTTTTTT. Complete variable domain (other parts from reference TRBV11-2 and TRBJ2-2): EAGVAQSPRYKIIEKRQSVAFWCNPISGHATLYWYQQILGQGPKLLIQFQNNGVVDDSQLPKDRFSAERLKGVDSTLKIQPAKLEDSAVYLCASSFAGGAGELFFGEGSRLTVL.

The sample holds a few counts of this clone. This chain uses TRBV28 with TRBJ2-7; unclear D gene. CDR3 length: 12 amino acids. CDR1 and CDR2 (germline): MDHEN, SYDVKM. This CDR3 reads CSSQIVPYEQYF. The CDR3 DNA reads TGTTCCTCACAGATAGTTCCCTACGAGCAGTACTTC.

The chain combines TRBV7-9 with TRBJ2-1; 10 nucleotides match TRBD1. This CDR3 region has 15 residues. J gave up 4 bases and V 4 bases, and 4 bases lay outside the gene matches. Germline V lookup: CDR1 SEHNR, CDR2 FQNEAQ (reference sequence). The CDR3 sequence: CASSSGQGSYNEQFF. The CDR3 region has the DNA TGTGCCAGCAGCTCGGGACAGGGGTCTTACAATGAGCAGTTCTTC.

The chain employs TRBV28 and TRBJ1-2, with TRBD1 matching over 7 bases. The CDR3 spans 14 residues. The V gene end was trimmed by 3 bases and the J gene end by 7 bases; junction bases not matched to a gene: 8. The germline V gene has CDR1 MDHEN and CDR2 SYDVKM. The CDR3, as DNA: TGTGCCAGCAGTTTTAGAGACAGGGTGGCTGGCTACACCTTC. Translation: CASSFRDRVAGYTF.

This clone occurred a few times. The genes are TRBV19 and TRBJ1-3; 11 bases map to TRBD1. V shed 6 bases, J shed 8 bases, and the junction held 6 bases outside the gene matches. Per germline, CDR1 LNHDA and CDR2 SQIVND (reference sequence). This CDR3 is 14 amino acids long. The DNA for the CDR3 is TGTGCCAGTAGGGACAGGGGGCGTGCCGACACCATATATTTT. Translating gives CASRDRGRADTIYF.

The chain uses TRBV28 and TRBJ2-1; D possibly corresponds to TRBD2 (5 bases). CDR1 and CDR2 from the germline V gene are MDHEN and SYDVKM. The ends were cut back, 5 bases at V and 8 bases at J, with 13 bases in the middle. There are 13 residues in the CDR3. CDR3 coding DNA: TGTGCCAGCAGTGCCCCCTGGGGAGATGAGCAGTTCTTC. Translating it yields CASSAPWGDEQFF.

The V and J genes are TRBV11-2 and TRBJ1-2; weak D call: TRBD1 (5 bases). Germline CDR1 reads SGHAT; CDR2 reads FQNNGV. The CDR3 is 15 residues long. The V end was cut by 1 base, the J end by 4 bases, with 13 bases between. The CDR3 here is CASSLGGAVSYGYTF. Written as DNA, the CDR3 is TGTGCCAGCAGCTTAGGTGGGGCGGTTTCCTATGGCTACACCTTC. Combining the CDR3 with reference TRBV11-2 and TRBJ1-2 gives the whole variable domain EAGVAQSPRYKIIEKRQSVAFWCNPISGHATLYWYQQILGQGPKLLIQFQNNGVVDDSQLPKDRFSAERLKGVDSTLKIQPAKLEDSAVYLCASSLGGAVSYGYTFGSGTRLTVV.

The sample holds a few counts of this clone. The CDR3: CASSEEGLVKLFF. The CDR3 bases are TGTGCCAGCAGTGAAGAGGGACTGGTAAAACTGTTTTTT. The chain couples TRBV6-1 to TRBJ1-4, with TRBD1 as a possible D gene (5 bases). From germline, CDR1 is MNHNS and CDR2 SASEGT. Deletions cut 1 base from V and 10 bases from J, with 10 bases between. The CDR3 is 13 amino acids.

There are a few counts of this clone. CDR3 protein: CASTSGYGYGYTF. CDR3 sequence (DNA): TGTGCCAGTACCTCGGGGTATGGCTATGGCTACACCTTC. This rearrangement joins TRBV19 to TRBJ1-2, with no clear D. Germline V gene data show CDR1 as LNHDA and CDR2 as SQIVND (reference sequence). The V end lost 7 bases, the J end lost 4 bases, and 13 bases lay between the germline ends. This CDR3 has 13 amino acids.

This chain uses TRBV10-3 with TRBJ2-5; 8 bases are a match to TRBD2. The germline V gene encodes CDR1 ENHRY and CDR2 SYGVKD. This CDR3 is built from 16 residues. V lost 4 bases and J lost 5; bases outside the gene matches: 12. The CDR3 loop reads CAISVAGSLAGETQYF. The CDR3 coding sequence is TGTGCCATCAGTGTAGCGGGATCTCTCGCAGGGGAGACCCAGTACTTC.